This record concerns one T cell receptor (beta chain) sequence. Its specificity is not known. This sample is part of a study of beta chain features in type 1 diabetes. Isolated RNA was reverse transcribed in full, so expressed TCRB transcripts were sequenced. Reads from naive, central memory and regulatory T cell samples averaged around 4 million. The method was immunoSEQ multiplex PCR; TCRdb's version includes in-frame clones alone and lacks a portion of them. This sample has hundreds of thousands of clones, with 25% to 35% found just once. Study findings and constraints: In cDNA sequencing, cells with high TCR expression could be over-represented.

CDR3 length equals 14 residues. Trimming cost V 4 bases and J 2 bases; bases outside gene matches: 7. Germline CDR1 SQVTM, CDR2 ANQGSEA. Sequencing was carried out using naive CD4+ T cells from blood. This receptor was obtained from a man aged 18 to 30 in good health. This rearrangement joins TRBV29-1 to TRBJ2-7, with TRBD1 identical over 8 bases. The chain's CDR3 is CSVGRGTGAYEQYF. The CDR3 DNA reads TGCAGCGTTGGGCGCGGGACAGGAGCCTACGAGCAGTACTTC.